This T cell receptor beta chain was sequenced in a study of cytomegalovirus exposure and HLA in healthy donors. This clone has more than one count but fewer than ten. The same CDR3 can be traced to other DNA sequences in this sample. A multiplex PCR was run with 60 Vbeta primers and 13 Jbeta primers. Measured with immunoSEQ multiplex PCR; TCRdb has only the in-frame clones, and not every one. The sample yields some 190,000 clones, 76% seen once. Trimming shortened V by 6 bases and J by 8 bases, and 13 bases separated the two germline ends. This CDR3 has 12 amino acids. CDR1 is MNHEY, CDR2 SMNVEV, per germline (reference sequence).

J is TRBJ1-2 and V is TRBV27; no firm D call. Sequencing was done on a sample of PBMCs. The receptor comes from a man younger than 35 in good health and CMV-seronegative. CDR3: CASREGGRGYTF. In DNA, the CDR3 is TGTGCCAGCAGGGAGGGAGGGAGAGGCTACACCTTC.